Following are 25 T cell receptor beta chains from one sample sequenced in a study of cytomegalovirus exposure and HLA in healthy donors. Method: immunoSEQ multiplex PCR; TCRdb's copy keeps in-frame clones and lacks some. The table includes 100,000 to 150,000 clones, approximately 92% detected once. Sequencing input: PBMCs. The receptors originated from a woman under 30 in good health and CMV-seronegative.

The V call is TRBV6-1, the J call TRBJ2-7, with 11 nucleotides matching TRBD2. The CDR3 has 15 amino acids. J gave up 5 bases and V 2 bases, and 5 bases lay outside the gene matches. Per the germline V gene, CDR1 is MNHNS and CDR2 is SASEGT. Here the CDR3 reads CASSELAGGLDEQYF. The DNA of the CDR3 is TGTGCCAGCAGTGAACTAGCGGGGGGCCTGGACGAGCAGTACTTC.

The rearrangement links TRBV7-9 to TRBJ1-3; D is unclear. The V end was cut by 1 base, the J end by 7 bases, with 5 bases between. CDR3 length equals 12 residues. Germline CDR1 SEHNR, CDR2 FQNEAQ (reference sequence). CDR3 loop: CASSLVYNTIYF. The DNA of the CDR3 is TGTGCCAGCAGCTTAGTCTATAACACCATATATTTT. Variable domain in full (rest from reference TRBV7-9 and TRBJ1-3): DTGVSQNPRHKITKRGQNVTFRCDPISEHNRLYWYRQTLGQGPEFLTYFQNEAQLEKSRLLSDRFSAERPKGSFSTLEIQRTEQGDSAMYLCASSLVYNTIYFGEGSWLTVV.

This chain joins TRBV6-6 and TRBJ1-5; D gene unclear. V was cut by 5 bases and J by 3 bases, with 5 bases left in between. The CDR3 covers 12 residues. CDR1 and CDR2 from the germline V gene are MNHNY and SVGAGI (reference sequence). The DNA of the CDR3 is TGTGCCAGCAGTAGCAACAATCAGCCCCAGCATTTT. It is translated as CASSSNNQPQHF.

The gene calls are TRBV18 and TRBJ2-5; maybe TRBD1 (6 bases). The V gene lost 2 bases and the J gene lost 5 bases, with 12 bases spanning the gap. The germline V gene encodes CDR1 KGHSH and CDR2 LQKENI. The CDR3 runs 14 residues. CDR3 in DNA: TGTGCCAGCTCACCAACAGGGCCGGTGGAGACCCAGTACTTC. Protein: CASSPTGPVETQYF.

CDR3: CASSLRGIVSDTQYF. The CDR3, as DNA: TGCGCCAGCAGTCTTCGAGGGATCGTGTCAGATACGCAGTATTTT. The chain uses TRBV4-1 and TRBJ2-3; tentatively, D is TRBD2 (5 bases). This CDR3 region has 15 residues. Between the trimmed V and J ends, which lost 6 bases and 4 bases, there was a span of 17 bases. Germline values: CDR1 MGHRA, CDR2 YSYEKL.

This chain uses TRBV27 with TRBJ2-7; a weak D match, TRBD2 (6 bases). The CDR3 has 14 amino acids. The V end was cut by 7 bases, the J end by 0 bases, with 13 bases between. Germline CDR1 and CDR2: MNHEY and SMNVEV (reference sequence). The CDR3, as DNA: TGTGCCAGCATGGTAAGGACTAACTCCTACGAGCAGTACTTC. Encoded protein: CASMVRTNSYEQYF.

The chain links TRBV7-8 to TRBJ1-1; D gene unclear. The germline CDR1 and CDR2 sequences are SGHVS and FQNEAQ. CDR3 length: 14 residues. The V end lost 2 bases, the J end lost 4 bases, and 11 bases lay between the germline ends. The CDR3 here is CASSLRTGTTEAFF. The CDR3 DNA reads TGTGCCAGCAGCTTACGTACGGGAACCACTGAAGCTTTCTTT.

This rearrangement joins TRBV5-4 to TRBJ1-1; D remains ambiguous. The length of the CDR3 is 14 residues. V dropped 6 bases and J dropped 8 bases, with 20 bases sitting between them. CDR1 is SGHNT and CDR2 is YYREEE in the germline V gene (reference sequence). The CDR3 DNA sequence: TGTGCCAGCACCCCACGCGGGTCGAGCCTCGAAGCTTTCTTT. Protein sequence: CASTPRGSSLEAFF.

The J gene is TRBJ1-2, the V gene TRBV5-6; 10 bases agree with TRBD1. V shed 5 bases and J 4 bases; nucleotides not matched to a gene: 11. Germline CDR1 reads SGHDT; CDR2 reads YYEEEE. This CDR3 contains 16 residues. This CDR3 is CASSRPGTGARYGYTF. The CDR3 nucleotides are TGTGCCAGCAGTCGCCCCGGGACAGGGGCCCGCTATGGCTACACCTTC.

This clone was seen a few times. This rearrangement joins TRBV2 to TRBJ2-2, with 9 bases identical to TRBD1. Germline values: CDR1 SNHLY, CDR2 FYNNEI. CDR3 size: 18 residues. The V and J ends lost 4 bases and 7 bases, in that order; junction bases with no gene match: 16. CDR3 residues: CASSGGLAGTGMVGELFF. As DNA, the CDR3 is TGTGCCAGCAGTGGGGGTTTGGCGGGGACAGGGATGGTCGGGGAGCTGTTTTTT.

V is TRBV5-6 and J is TRBJ2-7; 9 positions match TRBD1. This CDR3 is 14 amino acids long. V lost 0 bases and J lost 2; bases outside the gene matches: 0. Per the germline V gene, CDR1 is SGHDT and CDR2 is YYEEEE. CDR3 bases: TGTGCCAGCAGCTTGGGACAGGGGGCCTACGAGCAGTACTTC. This gives the protein CASSLGQGAYEQYF. The whole variable domain, remainder taken from reference TRBV5-6 and TRBJ2-7, is DAGVTQSPTHLIKTRGQQVTLRCSPKSGHDTVSWYQQALGQGPQFIFQYYEEEERQRGNFPDRFSGHQFPNYSSELNVNALLLGDSALYLCASSLGQGAYEQYFGPGTRLTVT.

The rearrangement links TRBV5-4 to TRBJ1-1, with D possibly TRBD1 on 6 matching bases. The CDR3 has 14 amino acids. Germline V gives CDR1 SGHNT, CDR2 YYREEE (reference sequence). The V gene lost 6 bases and the J gene lost 6 bases, with 18 bases spanning the gap. DNA for the CDR3: TGTGCCAGCACCCTAGGGGGACGGATATCTGAAGCTTTCTTT. Amino acids: CASTLGGRISEAFF.

This clone was detected only once. This sequence joins TRBV29-1 and TRBJ1-1; 12 bases agree with TRBD1. Per germline, CDR1 SQVTM and CDR2 ANQGSEA. The CDR3 runs to 14 residues. Trimming removed 5 bases from V and 5 bases from J; junction bases left unmatched: 6. The DNA of the CDR3 is TGCAGCGTTAGGGACAGGGGGCGGGGGACTGAAGCTTTCTTT. It encodes CSVRDRGRGTEAFF.

This clone was counted between two and nine times. V usage is TRBV11-2 and J usage is TRBJ1-2; 9 nucleotides match TRBD1. The CDR3 is 18 residues long. The V and J ends lost 5 bases and 4 bases, in that order; junction bases with no gene match: 17. Looked up from germline, CDR1 is SGHAT and CDR2 is FQNNGV. The DNA of the CDR3 is TGTGCCAGCAGCCAAAAGGTCGGGACAGGGAACTCCCTCTATGGCTACACCTTC. Protein product: CASSQKVGTGNSLYGYTF.

V gene TRBV27 combines with J gene TRBJ1-1; D unclear. The germline gives CDR1 MNHEY, CDR2 SMNVEV (reference sequence). V lost 10 bases and J 4 bases, leaving 16 bases between the germline ends. The CDR3 has 13 residues. CDR3 amino acids: CATYGDMGTEAFF. CDR3 DNA sequence: TGTGCCACATACGGGGATATGGGCACTGAAGCTTTCTTT.

The chain employs TRBV7-9 and TRBJ1-1, with 7 bases that match TRBD1. The CDR3 consists of 12 residues. The trim removed 8 bases at V and 5 bases at J, leaving 5 bases unmatched. Germline CDR1 is SEHNR and CDR2 is FQNEAQ (reference sequence). This CDR3 is CASGDSETEAFF. The CDR3 DNA is TGTGCCAGCGGGGACAGTGAGACTGAAGCTTTCTTT.

This clone came up once. The rearrangement uses TRBV2 and TRBJ2-7; tentative D call: TRBD2 (7 bases). Trimming removed 1 base at V and 7 bases at J, with 14 bases between. Per the germline V gene, CDR1 is SNHLY and CDR2 is FYNNEI. The CDR3 sequence is 14 residues long. The CDR3 DNA sequence: TGTGCCAGCAGTGAAGAGGGGGGGAGCGGGGAGCAGTACTTC. This translates into CASSEEGGSGEQYF. The full variable domain, completed using reference TRBV2 and TRBJ2-7, is EPEVTQTPSHQVTQMGQEVILRCVPISNHLYFYWYRQILGQKVEFLVSFYNNEISEKSEIFDDQFSVERPDGSNFTLKIRSTKLEDSAMYFCASSEEGGSGEQYFGPGTRLTVT.

This clone was counted once. The genes are TRBV5-1 and TRBJ1-2; D is uncertain. CDR1 and CDR2 (germline): SGHRS, YFSETQ. The V end lost 1 base, the J end lost 4 bases, and 14 bases lay between the germline ends. This CDR3 has 15 residues. CDR3 region: CASSLYEGISYGYTF. In DNA, the CDR3 is TGCGCCAGCAGCTTGTATGAGGGAATCTCCTATGGCTACACCTTC.

In this sample, this clone turned up once. The V and J genes are TRBV27 and TRBJ2-1; tentative D call: TRBD1 (7 bases). Germline CDR1 reads MNHEY; CDR2 reads SMNVEV (reference sequence). This CDR3 has 17 amino acids. With 1 base removed from V and 1 base from J, the gap between germline ends came to 14 bases. The CDR3: CASSLLRRGESYNEQFF. DNA for the CDR3: TGTGCCAGCAGTTTATTACGCAGGGGGGAGTCCTACAATGAGCAGTTCTTC.

This chain joins TRBV28 and TRBJ2-7; TRBD1 is a possible D gene (6 bases). Germline V CDR1 and CDR2: MDHEN, SYDVKM. The CDR3 is 13 amino acids. V lost 5 bases and J 5 bases, leaving 13 bases between the germline ends. CDR3 sequence: CASSPDSPDEQYF. The CDR3 DNA reads as TGTGCCAGCAGTCCGGACAGTCCGGACGAGCAGTACTTC. Full variable domain (outside the CDR3, taken from reference TRBV28 and TRBJ2-7): DVKVTQSSRYLVKRTGEKVFLECVQDMDHENMFWYRQDPGLGLRLIYFSYDVKMKEKGDIPEGYSVSREKKERFSLILESASTNQTSMYLCASSPDSPDEQYFGPGTRLTVT.

This clone was recorded once. This chain links TRBV6-1 with TRBJ2-3; a possible D gene is TRBD2 (5 bases). The V end lost 11 bases, the J end lost 1 base, and 13 bases lay between the germline ends. The CDR3 contains 13 residues. CDR1 is MNHNS, CDR2 SASEGT, per germline. The CDR3 sequence is CAGSMTRTDTQYF. As DNA, the CDR3 is TGTGCCGGGAGTATGACACGCACAGATACGCAGTATTTT.

The rearrangement uses TRBV6-1 and TRBJ1-3, with D possibly TRBD1 on 6 matching bases. Germline CDR1 is MNHNS and CDR2 is SASEGT. The CDR3 runs to 16 residues. V gave up 1 base and J gave up 0 bases, with 10 bases separating them. This CDR3 is CASSEVGQTSGNTIYF. CDR3 bases: TGTGCCAGCAGTGAAGTTGGACAGACCTCTGGAAACACCATATATTTT.

The chain carries TRBV7-9 and TRBJ2-3, with D possibly being TRBD1 (6 bases). CDR1 and CDR2 from the germline V gene are SEHNR and FQNEAQ (reference sequence). V was clipped by 5 bases and J by 2 bases, with 26 bases between them. This CDR3 comprises 19 residues. Here the CDR3 reads CASSPPFTGGLVPTDTQYF. The CDR3 DNA reads TGTGCCAGCAGCCCCCCCTTTACTGGGGGCTTAGTTCCCACAGATACGCAGTATTTT. Full variable domain (remainder filled in from reference TRBV7-9 and TRBJ2-3): DTGVSQNPRHKITKRGQNVTFRCDPISEHNRLYWYRQTLGQGPEFLTYFQNEAQLEKSRLLSDRFSAERPKGSFSTLEIQRTEQGDSAMYLCASSPPFTGGLVPTDTQYFGPGTRLTVL.

V gene TRBV27 combines with J gene TRBJ1-1, with D unclear. CDR3 length equals 11 residues. The V gene's germline CDR1 is MNHEY and CDR2 SMNVEV (reference sequence). The V gene lost 7 bases and the J gene lost 5 bases, with 8 bases spanning the gap. Here the CDR3 reads CASIARTEAFF. In nucleotides, the CDR3 is TGTGCCAGCATTGCGCGGACTGAAGCTTTCTTT.

The gene calls are TRBV18 and TRBJ1-3; no firm D call. The germline V gene has CDR1 KGHSH and CDR2 LQKENI. The CDR3 is 12 amino acids. V was trimmed by 3 bases and J by 14 bases, leaving 14 bases between them. CDR3 coding DNA: TGTGCCAGCTCACCCCGGGAGTTAGAACTATATTTT. It codes for CASSPRELELYF.